This TCR beta chain was captured by sequencing in a study of OX40 agonist ivuxolimab in advanced cancers. About the research overall: Every 2 weeks, ivuxolimab was infused into the patients intravenously at between 0.01 and 10 mg/kg. With a range of roughly 23 to 79, age averaged roughly 60 years, and 65% to 90% were male. Findings and limits, study-wide: In CD8+ T cells, expanded clones were on average more numerous than in CD4+.

Looked up from germline, CDR1 is MGHDK and CDR2 is SYGVNS. The germline V and J ends were trimmed by 2 bases and 7 bases, with 14 bases remaining between them. The CDR3 has 14 amino acids. On this clone: Its cognate antigen is unknown.

Sequenced by immunoSEQ multiplex PCR; TCRdb stores in-frame clones only, minus some. The repertoire has under 70,000 clones, approximately 90% of them found once; the top ten carry around 6%. Sample: CD4+ or CD8+ T cells sorted from blood, taken in a trial of the OX40 agonist ivuxolimab. This TCR came from an adult with an advanced solid tumor such as melanoma, head and neck, liver or kidney cancer. The genes are TRBV25-1 and TRBJ1-2; TRBD1 might be the D (5 bases). CDR3 amino acids: CASSEVRGLGGYTF. CDR3 bases: TGTGCCAGCAGTGAAGTACGGGGCTTGGGTGGCTACACCTTC.